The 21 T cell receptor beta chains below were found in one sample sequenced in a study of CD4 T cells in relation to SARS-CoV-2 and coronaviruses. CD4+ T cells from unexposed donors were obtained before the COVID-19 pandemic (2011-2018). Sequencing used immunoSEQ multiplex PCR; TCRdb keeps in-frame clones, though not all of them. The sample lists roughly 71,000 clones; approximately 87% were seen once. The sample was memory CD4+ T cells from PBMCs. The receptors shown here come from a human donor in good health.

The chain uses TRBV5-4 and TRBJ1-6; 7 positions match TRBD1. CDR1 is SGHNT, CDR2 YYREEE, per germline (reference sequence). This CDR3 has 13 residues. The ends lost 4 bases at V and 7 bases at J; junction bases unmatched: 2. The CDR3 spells CASSRDRNSPLHF. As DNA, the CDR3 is TGTGCCAGCAGCAGGGACAGAAATTCACCCCTCCACTTT.

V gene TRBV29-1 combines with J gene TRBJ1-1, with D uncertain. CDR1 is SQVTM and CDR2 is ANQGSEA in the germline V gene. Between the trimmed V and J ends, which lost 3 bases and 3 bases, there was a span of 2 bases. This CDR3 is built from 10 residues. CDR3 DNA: TGCAGCGTTGATTACACTGAAGCTTTCTTT. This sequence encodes CSVDYTEAFF.

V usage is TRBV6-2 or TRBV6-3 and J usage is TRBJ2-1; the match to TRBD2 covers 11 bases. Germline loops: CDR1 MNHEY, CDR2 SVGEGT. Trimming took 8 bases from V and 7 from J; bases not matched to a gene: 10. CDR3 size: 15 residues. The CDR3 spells CASGLLAGDLNEQFF. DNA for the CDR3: TGTGCCAGCGGCCTACTAGCGGGGGATCTGAATGAGCAGTTCTTC.

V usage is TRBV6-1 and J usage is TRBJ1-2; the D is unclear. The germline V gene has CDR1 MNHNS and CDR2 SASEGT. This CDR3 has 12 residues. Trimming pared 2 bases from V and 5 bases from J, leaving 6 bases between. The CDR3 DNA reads TGTGCCAGCAGTGAATCGAAATATGGCTACACCTTC. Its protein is CASSESKYGYTF.

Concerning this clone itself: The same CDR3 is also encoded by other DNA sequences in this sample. CDR3 amino acids: CASSPGQGAYEQYF. CDR3 nucleotide sequence: TGTGCCAGCTCACCGGGACAGGGGGCCTACGAGCAGTACTTC. The chain combines TRBV18 with TRBJ2-7; TRBD1 matches 11 bases. The CDR3 consists of 14 residues. Germline CDR1 and CDR2: KGHSH and LQKENI. V dropped 3 bases and J dropped 2; count of bases not matched to a gene: 0.

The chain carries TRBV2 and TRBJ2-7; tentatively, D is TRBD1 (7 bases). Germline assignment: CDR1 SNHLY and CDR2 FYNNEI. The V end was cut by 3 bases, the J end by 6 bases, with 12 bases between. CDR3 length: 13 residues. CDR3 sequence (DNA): TGTGCCAGCAGTGAGGAGGGGGCGAGCGAGCAGTACTTC. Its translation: CASSEEGASEQYF.

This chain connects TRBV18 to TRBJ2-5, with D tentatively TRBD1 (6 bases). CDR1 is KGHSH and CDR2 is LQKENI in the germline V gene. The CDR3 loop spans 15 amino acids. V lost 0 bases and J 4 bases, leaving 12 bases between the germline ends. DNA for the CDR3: TGTGCCAGCTCACCACCAGGGCAGACAGGAGAGACCCAGTACTTC. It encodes CASSPPGQTGETQYF.

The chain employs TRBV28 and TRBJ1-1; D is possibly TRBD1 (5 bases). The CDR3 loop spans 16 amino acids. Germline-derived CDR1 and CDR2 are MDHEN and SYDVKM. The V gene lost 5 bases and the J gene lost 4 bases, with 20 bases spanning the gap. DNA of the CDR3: TGTGCCAGCAGTCCCCTCCCCGCTCGACAGTCCACTGAAGCTTTCTTT. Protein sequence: CASSPLPARQSTEAFF.

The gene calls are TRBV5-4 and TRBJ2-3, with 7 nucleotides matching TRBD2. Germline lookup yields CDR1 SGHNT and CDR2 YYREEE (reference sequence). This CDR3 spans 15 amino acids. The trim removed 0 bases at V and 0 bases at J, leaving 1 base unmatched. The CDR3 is CASSLGSGSTDTQYF. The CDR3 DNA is TGTGCCAGCAGCTTGGGTAGCGGGAGCACAGATACGCAGTATTTT.

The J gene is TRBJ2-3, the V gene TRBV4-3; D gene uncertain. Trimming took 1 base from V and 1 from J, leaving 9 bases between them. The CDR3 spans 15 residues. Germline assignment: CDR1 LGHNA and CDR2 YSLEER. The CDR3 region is CASSQVSPGTDTQYF. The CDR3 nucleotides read TGCGCCAGCAGCCAAGTGAGCCCCGGCACAGATACGCAGTATTTT.

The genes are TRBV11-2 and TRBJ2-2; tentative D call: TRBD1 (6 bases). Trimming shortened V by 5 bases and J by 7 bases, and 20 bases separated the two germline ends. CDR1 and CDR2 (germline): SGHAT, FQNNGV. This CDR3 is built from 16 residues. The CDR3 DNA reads TGTGCCAGCAGCCGCAGGGGAACAGGGACGATCGGGGAGCTGTTTTTT. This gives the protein CASSRRGTGTIGELFF.

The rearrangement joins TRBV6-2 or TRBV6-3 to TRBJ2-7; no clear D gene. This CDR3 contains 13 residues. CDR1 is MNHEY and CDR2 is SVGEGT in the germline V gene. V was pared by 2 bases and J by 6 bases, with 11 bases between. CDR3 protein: CASSYPRRSEQYF. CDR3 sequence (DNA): TGTGCCAGCAGTTACCCGAGACGTAGCGAGCAGTACTTC.

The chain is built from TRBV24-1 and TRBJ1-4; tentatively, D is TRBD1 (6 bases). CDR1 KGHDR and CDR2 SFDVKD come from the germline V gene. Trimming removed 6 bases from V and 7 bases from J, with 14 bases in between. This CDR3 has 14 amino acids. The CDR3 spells CATSQSGEGEKLFF. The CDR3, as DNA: TGTGCCACCAGTCAGTCAGGGGAGGGTGAAAAACTGTTTTTT.

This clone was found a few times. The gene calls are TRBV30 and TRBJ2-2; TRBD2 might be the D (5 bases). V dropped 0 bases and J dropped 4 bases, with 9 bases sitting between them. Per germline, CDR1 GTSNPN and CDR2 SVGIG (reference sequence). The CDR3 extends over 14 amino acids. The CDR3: CAWSVGASTGELFF. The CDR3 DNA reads TGTGCCTGGAGTGTGGGAGCATCCACCGGGGAGCTGTTTTTT.

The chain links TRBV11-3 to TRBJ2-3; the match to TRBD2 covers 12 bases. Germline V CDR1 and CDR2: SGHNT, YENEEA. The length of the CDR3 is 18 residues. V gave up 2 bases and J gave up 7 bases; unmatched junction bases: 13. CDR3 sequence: CASSLNPGATSGSYTQYF. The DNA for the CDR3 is TGTGCCAGCAGCTTAAATCCGGGGGCGACTAGCGGGAGTTATACGCAGTATTTT.

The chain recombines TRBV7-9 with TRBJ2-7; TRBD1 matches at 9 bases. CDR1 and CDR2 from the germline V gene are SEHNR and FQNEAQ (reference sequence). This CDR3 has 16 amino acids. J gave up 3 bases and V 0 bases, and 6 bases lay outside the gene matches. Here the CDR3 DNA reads TGTGCCAGCAGCTTAGCCTACGGACAGGGGAACTACGAGCAGTACTTC. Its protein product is CASSLAYGQGNYEQYF.

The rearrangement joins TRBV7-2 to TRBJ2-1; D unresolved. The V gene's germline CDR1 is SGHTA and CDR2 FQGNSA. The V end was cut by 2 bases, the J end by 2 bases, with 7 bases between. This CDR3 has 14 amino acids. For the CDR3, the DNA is TGTGCCAGCAGCTTAATCCCGGCCTACAATGAGCAGTTCTTC. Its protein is CASSLIPAYNEQFF.

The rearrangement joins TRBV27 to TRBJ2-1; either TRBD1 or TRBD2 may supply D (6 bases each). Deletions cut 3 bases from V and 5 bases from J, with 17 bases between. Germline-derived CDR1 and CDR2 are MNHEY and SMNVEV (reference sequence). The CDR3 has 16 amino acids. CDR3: CASSLRGALRHNEQFF. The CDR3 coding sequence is TGTGCCAGCAGTTTGAGGGGGGCCCTGCGCCACAATGAGCAGTTCTTC.

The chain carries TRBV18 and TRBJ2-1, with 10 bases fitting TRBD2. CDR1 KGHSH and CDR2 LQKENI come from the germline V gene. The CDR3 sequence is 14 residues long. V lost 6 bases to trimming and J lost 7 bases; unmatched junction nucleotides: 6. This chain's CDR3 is CASSPASGRNEQFF. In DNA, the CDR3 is TGTGCCAGCTCCCCCGCTAGCGGGAGAAATGAGCAGTTCTTC.

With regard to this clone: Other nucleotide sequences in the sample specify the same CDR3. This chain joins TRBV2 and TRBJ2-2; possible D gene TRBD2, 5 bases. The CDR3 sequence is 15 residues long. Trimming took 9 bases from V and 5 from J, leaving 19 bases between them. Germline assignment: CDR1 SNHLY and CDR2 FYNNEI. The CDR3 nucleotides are TGTGCCAGTACTCTCTATGAGGGTGGGACCGGGGAGCTGTTTTTT. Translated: CASTLYEGGTGELFF. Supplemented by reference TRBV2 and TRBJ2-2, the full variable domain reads EPEVTQTPSHQVTQMGQEVILRCVPISNHLYFYWYRQILGQKVEFLVSFYNNEISEKSEIFDDQFSVERPDGSNFTLKIRSTKLEDSAMYFCASTLYEGGTGELFFGEGSRLTVL.

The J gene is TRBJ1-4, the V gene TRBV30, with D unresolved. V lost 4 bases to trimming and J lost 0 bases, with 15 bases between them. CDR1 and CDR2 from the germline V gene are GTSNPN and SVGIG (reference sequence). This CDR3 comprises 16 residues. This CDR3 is CAWNNGEFATNEKLFF. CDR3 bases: TGTGCCTGGAATAATGGAGAGTTTGCAACTAATGAAAAACTGTTTTTT. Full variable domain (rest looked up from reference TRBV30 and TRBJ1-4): SQTIHQWPATLVQPVGSPLSLECTVEGTSNPNLYWYRQAAGRGLQLLFYSVGIGQISSEVPQNLSASRPQDRQFILSSKKLLLSDSGFYLCAWNNGEFATNEKLFFGSGTQLSVL.